A selection of T cell receptor beta chains follows, all from one sample in a study of T cell changes during pregnancy in multiple sclerosis. The protocol was immunoSEQ multiplex PCR, while the TCRdb copy is restricted to in-frame clones and leaves out a portion. The table includes 40,000 to 55,000 clones, roughly nine tenths detected once. Sequences were derived from CD4+ T cells from peripheral blood mononuclear cells, sampled after pregnancy. These receptors originate from a female donor with multiple sclerosis, enrolled in a pregnancy study. Both conserved end residues are part of each CDR3. The order of the fields is J gene, V gene, D gene, clone size, CDR3 protein, CDR3 DNA. A D gene is named only where the DNA matches it firmly. The listing skips clone size in some rows; elsewhere it reads once, few, many or a size class.

TRBJ1-3 TRBV28 TRBD1 . CASSYGTGHGNTIYF TGTGCCAGCAGTTACGGGACAGGCCATGGAAACACCATATATTTT
TRBJ2-2 TRBV10-1 . few CASSQRVDTGELFF TGCGCCAGCAGTCAGAGGGTTGACACCGGGGAGCTGTTTTTT
TRBJ2-1 TRBV19 . . CASSIPGAAYNEQFF TGTGCCAGTAGTATCCCGGGAGCCGCTTACAATGAGCAGTTCTTC
TRBJ2-7 TRBV28 TRBD1 . CASSLRTGSYEQYF TGTGCCAGCAGTTTGAGGACAGGTAGCTACGAGCAGTACTTC
TRBJ1-1 TRBV2 . . CASTPGGARTEAFF TGTGCCAGCACCCCGGGGGGGGCAAGGACTGAAGCTTTCTTT
TRBJ1-1 TRBV6-1 . . CASSEGTANTEAFF TGTGCCAGCAGTGAAGGGACAGCGAACACTGAAGCTTTCTTT
TRBJ1-1 TRBV5-1 TRBD1 few CASSVLQGMNTEAFF TGCGCCAGCAGCGTACTACAGGGGATGAACACTGAAGCTTTCTTT
TRBJ1-1 TRBV6-5 . . CASSYLAVNTEAFF TGTGCCAGCAGTTACCTGGCAGTGAACACTGAAGCTTTCTTT
TRBJ2-7 TRBV6-5 . once CASSLQTGTEQYF TGTGCCAGCAGTTTGCAAACAGGGACCGAGCAGTACTTC
TRBJ1-1 TRBV19 TRBD1 . CASSPGTGEGAFF TGTGCCAGTAGTCCCGGGACAGGGGAAGGTGCTTTCTTT
TRBJ2-2 TRBV19 . . CASSNNRDGGTGELFF TGTGCCAGTAGTAACAACAGGGACGGTGGCACCGGGGAGCTGTTTTTT
TRBJ1-3 TRBV10-3 TRBD1 . CAISVGTGKVSGNTIYF TGTGCCATCAGTGTCGGGACAGGGAAAGTCTCTGGAAACACCATATATTTT
TRBJ1-2 TRBV5-6 . . CASSEPGQRLDYGYTF TGTGCCAGCAGCGAACCGGGACAAAGGCTTGACTATGGCTACACCTTC
TRBJ2-1 TRBV18 TRBD2 . CASSPGGGNEQFF TGTGCCAGCTCACCGGGCGGGGGCAATGAGCAGTTCTTC
TRBJ2-1 TRBV7-2 TRBD1 . CASSLGDRGNEQFF TGTGCCAGCAGCTTAGGCGACAGGGGGAATGAGCAGTTCTTC
TRBJ1-1 TRBV15 . . CATSRQYNTEAFF TGTGCCACCAGCAGACAGTACAACACTGAAGCTTTCTTT
TRBJ2-3 TRBV5-1 TRBD1 . CASSLAVTGGTDTQYF TGCGCCAGCAGCTTGGCCGTGACAGGGGGGACAGATACGCAGTATTTT
TRBJ2-7 TRBV6-6 TRBD2 . CASSSAQTSGSFEQYF TGTGCCAGCAGTTCCGCCCAGACTAGCGGGAGTTTCGAGCAGTACTTC
TRBJ2-5 TRBV29-1 . . CSVEREYQETQYF TGCAGCGTTGAACGAGAGTACCAAGAGACCCAGTACTTC
TRBJ1-5 TRBV6-1 TRBD1 once CASSGQGGGNQPQHF TGTGCCAGCAGTGGACAGGGTGGTGGCAATCAGCCCCAGCATTTT
TRBJ2-3 TRBV11-3 TRBD2 . CASSPGRSGRDTQYF TGTGCCAGCAGCCCAGGGCGTAGCGGGAGGGATACGCAGTATTTT
TRBJ2-3 TRBV7-2 TRBD2 . CASSSSGRGGDTQYF TGTGCCAGCAGCTCTAGCGGGAGGGGGGGAGATACGCAGTATTTT
TRBJ2-3 TRBV7-9 . . CASSPGLDHTDTQYF TGTGCCAGCAGCCCTGGACTGGACCACACAGATACGCAGTATTTT
TRBJ2-7 TRBV4-2 TRBD1 . CASSLPYGTVYEQYF TGTGCCAGCAGCTTGCCCTACGGGACAGTGTACGAGCAGTACTTC